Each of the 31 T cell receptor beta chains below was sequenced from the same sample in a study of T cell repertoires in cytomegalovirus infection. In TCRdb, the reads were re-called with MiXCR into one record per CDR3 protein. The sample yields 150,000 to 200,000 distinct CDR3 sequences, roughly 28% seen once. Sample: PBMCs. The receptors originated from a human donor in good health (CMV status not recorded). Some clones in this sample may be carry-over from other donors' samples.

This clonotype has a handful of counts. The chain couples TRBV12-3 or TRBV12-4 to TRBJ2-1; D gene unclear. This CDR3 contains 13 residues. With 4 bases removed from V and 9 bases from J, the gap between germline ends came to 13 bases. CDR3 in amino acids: CASSSSGHSEQFF. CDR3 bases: TGTGCCAGCAGTTCCTCAGGTCACAGTGAGCAGTTCTTC.

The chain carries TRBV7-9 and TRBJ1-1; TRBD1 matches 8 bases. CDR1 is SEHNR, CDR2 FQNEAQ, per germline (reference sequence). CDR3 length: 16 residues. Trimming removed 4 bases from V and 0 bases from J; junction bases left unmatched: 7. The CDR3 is CASSSYRQGMNTEAFF. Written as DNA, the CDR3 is TGTGCCAGCAGCTCCTATAGACAGGGGATGAACACTGAAGCTTTCTTT.

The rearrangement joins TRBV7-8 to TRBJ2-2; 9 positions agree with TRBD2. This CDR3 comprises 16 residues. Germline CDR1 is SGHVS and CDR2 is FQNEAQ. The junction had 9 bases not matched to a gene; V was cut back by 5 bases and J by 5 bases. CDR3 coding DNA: TGTGCCAGCAGCCCCCGGTCGGCGGGGGGGACCGGGGAGCTGTTTTTT. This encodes CASSPRSAGGTGELFF.

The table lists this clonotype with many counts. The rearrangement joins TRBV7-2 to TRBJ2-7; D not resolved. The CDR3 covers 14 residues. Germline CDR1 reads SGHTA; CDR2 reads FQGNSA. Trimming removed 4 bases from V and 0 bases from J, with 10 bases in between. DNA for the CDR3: TGTGCCAGCAGCTCGGGCCCCGGCTCCTACGAGCAGTACTTC. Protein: CASSSGPGSYEQYF.

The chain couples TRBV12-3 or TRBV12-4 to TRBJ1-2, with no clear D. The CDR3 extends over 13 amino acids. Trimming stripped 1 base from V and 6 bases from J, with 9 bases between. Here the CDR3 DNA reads TGTGCCAGCAGTTTAGAACAGCGCAATGGCTACACCTTC. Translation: CASSLEQRNGYTF.

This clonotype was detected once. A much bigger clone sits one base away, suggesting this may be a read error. In nucleotides, the CDR3 is TGTGCCAGCAGCTTAGGGTTTCCAGGGGTCTACGAGCTGTACTTC. It encodes CASSLGFPGVYELYF. This chain joins TRBV7-2 and TRBJ2-7; TRBD1 might be the D (6 bases). From germline, CDR1 is SGHTA and CDR2 FQGNSA. CDR3 size: 15 residues.

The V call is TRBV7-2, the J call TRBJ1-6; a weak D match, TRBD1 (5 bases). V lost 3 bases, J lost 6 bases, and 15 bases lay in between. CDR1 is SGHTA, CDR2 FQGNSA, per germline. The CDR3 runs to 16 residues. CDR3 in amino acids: CASSLSGAVSNSPLHF. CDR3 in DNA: TGTGCCAGCAGCTTGAGTGGGGCAGTCTCTAATTCACCCCTCCACTTT. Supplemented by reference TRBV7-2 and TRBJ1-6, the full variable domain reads GAGVSQSPSNKVTEKGKDVELRCDPISGHTALYWYRQSLGQGLEFLIYFQGNSAPDKSGLPSDRFSAERTGGSVSTLTIQRTQQEDSAVYLCASSLSGAVSNSPLHFGNGTRLTVT.

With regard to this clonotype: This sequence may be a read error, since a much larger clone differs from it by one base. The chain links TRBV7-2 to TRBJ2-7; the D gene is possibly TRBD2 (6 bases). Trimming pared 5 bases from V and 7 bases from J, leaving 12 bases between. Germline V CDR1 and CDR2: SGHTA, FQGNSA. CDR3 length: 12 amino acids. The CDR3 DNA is TGTGCCAGCAGCACGTACCGGGGGGAGCAGTACTTC. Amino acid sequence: CASSTYRGEQYF. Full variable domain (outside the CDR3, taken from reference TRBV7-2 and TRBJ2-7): GAGVSQSPSNKVTEKGKDVELRCDPISGHTALYWYRQSLGQGLEFLIYFQGNSAPDKSGLPSDRFSAERTGGSVSTLTIQRTQQEDSAVYLCASSTYRGEQYFGPGTRLTVT.

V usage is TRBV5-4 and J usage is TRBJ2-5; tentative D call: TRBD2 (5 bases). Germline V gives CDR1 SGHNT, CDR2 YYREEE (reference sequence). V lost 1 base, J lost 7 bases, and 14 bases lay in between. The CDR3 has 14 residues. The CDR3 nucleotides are TGTGCCAGCAGCTTGATGGAGGCAAGAGGGACCCAGTACTTC. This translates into CASSLMEARGTQYF.

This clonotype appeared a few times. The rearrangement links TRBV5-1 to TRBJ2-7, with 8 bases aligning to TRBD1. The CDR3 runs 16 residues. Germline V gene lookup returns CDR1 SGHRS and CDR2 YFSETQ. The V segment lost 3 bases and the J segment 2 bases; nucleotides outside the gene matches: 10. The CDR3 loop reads CASSYTSGTGPYEQYF. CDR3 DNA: TGCGCCAGCAGCTACACCTCCGGGACAGGACCCTACGAGCAGTACTTC. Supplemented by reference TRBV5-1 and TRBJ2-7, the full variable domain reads KAGVTQTPRYLIKTRGQQVTLSCSPISGHRSVSWYQQTPGQGLQFLFEYFSETQRNKGNFPGRFSGRQFSNSRSEMNVSTLELGDSALYLCASSYTSGTGPYEQYFGPGTRLTVT.

The CDR3 spells CSVAQGNSPLHF. The CDR3 region has the DNA TGCAGCGTTGCACAGGGGAATTCACCCCTCCACTTT. The gene calls are TRBV29-1 and TRBJ1-6, with 7 bases identical to TRBD1. This CDR3 is built from 12 residues. V trimming: 4 bases; J trimming: 7 bases; junction bases outside the gene matches: 1. Germline V gene lookup returns CDR1 SQVTM and CDR2 ANQGSEA.

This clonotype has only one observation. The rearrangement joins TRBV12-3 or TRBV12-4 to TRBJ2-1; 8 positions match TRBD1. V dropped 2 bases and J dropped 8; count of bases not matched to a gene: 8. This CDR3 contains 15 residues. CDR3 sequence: CASSLRAGGGYEQFF. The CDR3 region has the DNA TGTGCCAGCAGTTTACGGGCAGGGGGCGGTTATGAGCAGTTCTTC.

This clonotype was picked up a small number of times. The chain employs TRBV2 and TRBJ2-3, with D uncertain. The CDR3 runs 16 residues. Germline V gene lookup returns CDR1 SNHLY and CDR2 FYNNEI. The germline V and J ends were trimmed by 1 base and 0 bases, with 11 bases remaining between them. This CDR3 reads CASSEEANISTDTQYF. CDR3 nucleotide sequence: TGTGCCAGCAGTGAAGAGGCTAATATTAGCACAGATACGCAGTATTTT.

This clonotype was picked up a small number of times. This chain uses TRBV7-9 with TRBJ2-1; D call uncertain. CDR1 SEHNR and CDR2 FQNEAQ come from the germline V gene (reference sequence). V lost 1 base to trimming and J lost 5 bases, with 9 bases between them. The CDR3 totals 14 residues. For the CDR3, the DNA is TGTGCCAGCAGCTTAGTAGCCTCAAACAATGAGCAGTTCTTC. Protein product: CASSLVASNNEQFF.

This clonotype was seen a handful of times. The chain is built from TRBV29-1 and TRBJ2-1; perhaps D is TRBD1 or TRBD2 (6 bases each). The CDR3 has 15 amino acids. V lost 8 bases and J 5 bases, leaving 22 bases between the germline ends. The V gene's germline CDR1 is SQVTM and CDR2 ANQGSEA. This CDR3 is CSLARVGGSDNEQFF. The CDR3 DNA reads TGCAGCCTTGCCCGGGTGGGGGGCTCAGACAATGAGCAGTTCTTC.

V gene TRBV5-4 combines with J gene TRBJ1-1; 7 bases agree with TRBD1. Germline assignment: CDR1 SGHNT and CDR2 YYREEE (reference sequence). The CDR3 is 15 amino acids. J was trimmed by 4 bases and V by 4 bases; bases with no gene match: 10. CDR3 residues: CASSRVEGARTEAFF. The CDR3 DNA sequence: TGTGCCAGCAGCCGAGTGGAGGGGGCTCGCACTGAAGCTTTCTTT.

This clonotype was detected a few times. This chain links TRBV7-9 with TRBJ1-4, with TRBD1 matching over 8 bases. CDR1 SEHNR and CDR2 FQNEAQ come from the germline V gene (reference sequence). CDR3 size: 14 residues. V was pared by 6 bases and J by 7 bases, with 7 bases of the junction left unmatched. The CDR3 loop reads CASSQQGEVEKLFF. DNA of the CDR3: TGTGCCAGCAGTCAACAGGGGGAGGTTGAAAAACTGTTTTTT.

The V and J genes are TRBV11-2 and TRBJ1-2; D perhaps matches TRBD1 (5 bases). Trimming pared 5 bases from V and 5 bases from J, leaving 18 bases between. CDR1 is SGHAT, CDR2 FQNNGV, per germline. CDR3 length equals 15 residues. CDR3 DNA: TGTGCCAGCAGCCGGACCCAGGGCGGGGGGTATGGCTACACCTTC. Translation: CASSRTQGGGYGYTF.

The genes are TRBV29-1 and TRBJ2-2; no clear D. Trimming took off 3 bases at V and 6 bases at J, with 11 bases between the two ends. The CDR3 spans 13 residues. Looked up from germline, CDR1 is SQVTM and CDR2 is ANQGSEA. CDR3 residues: CSVDAVRPGELFF. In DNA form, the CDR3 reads TGCAGCGTTGACGCGGTGAGGCCCGGGGAGCTGTTTTTT.

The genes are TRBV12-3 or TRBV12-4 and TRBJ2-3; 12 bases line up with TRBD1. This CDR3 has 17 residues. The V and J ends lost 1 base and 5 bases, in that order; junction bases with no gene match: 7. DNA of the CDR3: TGTGCCAGCAGTTTAGGGCGGGACAGGGGGCATGGAGATACGCAGTATTTT. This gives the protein CASSLGRDRGHGDTQYF.

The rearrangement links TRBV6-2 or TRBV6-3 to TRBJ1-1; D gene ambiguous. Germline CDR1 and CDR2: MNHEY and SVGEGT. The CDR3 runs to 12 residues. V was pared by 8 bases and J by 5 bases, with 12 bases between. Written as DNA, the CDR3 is TGTGCCAGCCGTTCCGGATGGACTGAAGCTTTCTTT. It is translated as CASRSGWTEAFF.

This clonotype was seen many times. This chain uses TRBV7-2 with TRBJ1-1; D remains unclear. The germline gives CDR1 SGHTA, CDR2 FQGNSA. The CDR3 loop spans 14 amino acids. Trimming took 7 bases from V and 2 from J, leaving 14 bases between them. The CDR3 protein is CASTAYVGNTEAFF. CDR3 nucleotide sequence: TGTGCCAGCACAGCTTATGTCGGTAACACTGAAGCTTTCTTT.

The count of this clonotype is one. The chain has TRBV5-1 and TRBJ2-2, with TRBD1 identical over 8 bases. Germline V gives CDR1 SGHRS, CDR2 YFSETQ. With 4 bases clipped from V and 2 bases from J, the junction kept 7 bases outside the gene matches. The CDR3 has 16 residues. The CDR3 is CASSPVDRVNTGELFF. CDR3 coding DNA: TGCGCCAGCAGCCCAGTGGACAGGGTAAACACCGGGGAGCTGTTTTTT.

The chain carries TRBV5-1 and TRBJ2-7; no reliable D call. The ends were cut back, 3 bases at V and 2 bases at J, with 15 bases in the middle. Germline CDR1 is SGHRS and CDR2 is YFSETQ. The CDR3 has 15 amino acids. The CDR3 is CASSSTVETAYEQYF. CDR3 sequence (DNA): TGCGCCAGCAGCTCGACCGTAGAGACGGCCTACGAGCAGTACTTC.

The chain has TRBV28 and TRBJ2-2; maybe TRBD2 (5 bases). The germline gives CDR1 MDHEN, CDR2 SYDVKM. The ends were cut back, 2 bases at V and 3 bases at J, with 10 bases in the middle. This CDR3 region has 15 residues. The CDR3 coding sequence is TGTGCCAGCAGTTTAGACCCCGGGGACACCGGGGAGCTGTTTTTT. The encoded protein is CASSLDPGDTGELFF.

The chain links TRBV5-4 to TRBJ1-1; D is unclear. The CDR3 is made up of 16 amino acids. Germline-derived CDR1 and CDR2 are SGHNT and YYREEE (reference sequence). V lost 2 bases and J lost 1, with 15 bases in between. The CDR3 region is CASSFFPGLTNTEAFF. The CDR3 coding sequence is TGTGCCAGCAGCTTTTTCCCGGGCCTTACGAACACTGAAGCTTTCTTT. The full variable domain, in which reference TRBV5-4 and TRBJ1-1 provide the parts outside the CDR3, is ETGVTQSPTHLIKTRGQQVTLRCSSQSGHNTVSWYQQALGQGPQFIFQYYREEENGRGNFPPRFSGLQFPNYSSELNVNALELDDSALYLCASSFFPGLTNTEAFFGQGTRLTVV.

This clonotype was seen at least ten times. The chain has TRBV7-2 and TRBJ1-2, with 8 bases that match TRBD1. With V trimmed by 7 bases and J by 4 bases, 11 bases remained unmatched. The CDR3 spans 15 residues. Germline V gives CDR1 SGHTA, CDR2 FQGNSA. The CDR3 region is CASTRDRTFSYGYTF. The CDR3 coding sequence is TGTGCCAGCACCCGGGACAGGACCTTCTCCTATGGCTACACCTTC.

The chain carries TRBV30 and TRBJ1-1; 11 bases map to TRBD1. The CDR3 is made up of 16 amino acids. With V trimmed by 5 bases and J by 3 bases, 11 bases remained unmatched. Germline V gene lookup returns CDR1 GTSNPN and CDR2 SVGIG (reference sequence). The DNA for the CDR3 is TGTGCCTGGGGGGGACAGGGGGTCCTTCCCTACACTGAAGCTTTCTTT. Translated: CAWGGQGVLPYTEAFF.

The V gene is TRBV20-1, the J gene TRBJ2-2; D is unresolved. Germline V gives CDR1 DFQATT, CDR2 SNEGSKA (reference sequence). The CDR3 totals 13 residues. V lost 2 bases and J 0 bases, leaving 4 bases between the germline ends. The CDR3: CSARQANTGELFF. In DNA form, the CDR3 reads TGCAGTGCTAGACAGGCGAACACCGGGGAGCTGTTTTTT.

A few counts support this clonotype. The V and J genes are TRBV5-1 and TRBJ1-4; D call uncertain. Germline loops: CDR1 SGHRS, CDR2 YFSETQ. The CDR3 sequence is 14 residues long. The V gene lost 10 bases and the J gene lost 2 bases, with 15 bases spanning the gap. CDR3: CASREPMTNEKLFF. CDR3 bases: TGCGCCTCCCGGGAACCTATGACTAATGAAAAACTGTTTTTT.

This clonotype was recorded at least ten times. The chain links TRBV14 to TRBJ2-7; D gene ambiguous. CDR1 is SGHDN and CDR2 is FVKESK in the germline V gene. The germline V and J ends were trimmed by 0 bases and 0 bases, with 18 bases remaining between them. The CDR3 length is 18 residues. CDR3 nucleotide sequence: TGTGCCAGCAGCCAAGAGGTATACGGAAGCCTACACTCCTACGAGCAGTACTTC. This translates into CASSQEVYGSLHSYEQYF. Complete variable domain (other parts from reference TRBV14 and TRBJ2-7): EAGVTQFPSHSVIEKGQTVTLRCDPISGHDNLYWYRRVMGKEIKFLLHFVKESKQDESGMPNNRFLAERTGGTYSTLKVQPAELEDSGVYFCASSQEVYGSLHSYEQYFGPGTRLTVT.